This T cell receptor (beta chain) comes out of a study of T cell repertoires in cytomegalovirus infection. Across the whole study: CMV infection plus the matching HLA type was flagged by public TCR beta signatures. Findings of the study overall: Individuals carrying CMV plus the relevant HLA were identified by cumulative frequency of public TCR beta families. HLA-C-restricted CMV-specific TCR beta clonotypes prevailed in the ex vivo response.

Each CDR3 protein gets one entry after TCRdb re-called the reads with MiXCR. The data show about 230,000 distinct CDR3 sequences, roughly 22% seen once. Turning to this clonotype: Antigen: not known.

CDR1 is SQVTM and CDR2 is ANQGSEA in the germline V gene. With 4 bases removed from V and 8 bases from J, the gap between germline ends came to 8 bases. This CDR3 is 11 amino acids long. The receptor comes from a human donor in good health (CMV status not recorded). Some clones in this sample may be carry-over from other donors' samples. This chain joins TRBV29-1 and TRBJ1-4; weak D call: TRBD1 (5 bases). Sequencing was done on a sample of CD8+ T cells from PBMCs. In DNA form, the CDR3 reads TGCAGCGTTGGGACACTAGAAAAACTGTTTTTT. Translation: CSVGTLEKLFF.